Listed here are 5 T cell receptor beta chains from one sample, sequenced in a study of shared clonotypes between healthy human individuals. The method was immunoSEQ multiplex PCR; TCRdb's version includes in-frame clones alone and lacks a portion of them. This sample carries around 1.6 million clones, nearly 99% of them seen once, and the ten largest clones take about 0.45%. Input material: naive CD4+ T cells sorted from blood. Described subset: CD45RA+ positively selected. The receptors were sampled from a man aged 30-40 years in good health.

The gene calls are TRBV5-4 and TRBJ2-2; unclear D gene. The CDR3 sequence is 14 residues long. Germline lookup yields CDR1 SGHNT and CDR2 YYREEE (reference sequence). V dropped 9 bases and J dropped 6 bases, with 18 bases sitting between them. The CDR3, as DNA: TGTGCCAATTCGGTCGACCCCCACTCCGGGGAGCTGTTTTTT. Protein: CANSVDPHSGELFF.

This chain connects TRBV5-1 to TRBJ2-7, with 9 bases matching TRBD2. Germline loops: CDR1 SGHRS, CDR2 YFSETQ. V trimming: 0 bases; J trimming: 2 bases; junction bases outside the gene matches: 3. The CDR3 is 15 amino acids. The CDR3 protein is CASSLDGGRAYEQYF. As DNA, the CDR3 is TGCGCCAGCAGCTTGGATGGCGGGAGGGCCTACGAGCAGTACTTC. Drawing the rest from reference TRBV5-1 and TRBJ2-7, the complete variable domain is KAGVTQTPRYLIKTRGQQVTLSCSPISGHRSVSWYQQTPGQGLQFLFEYFSETQRNKGNFPGRFSGRQFSNSRSEMNVSTLELGDSALYLCASSLDGGRAYEQYFGPGTRLTVT.

As for this clone: Distinct nucleotide sequences in the sample also encode this CDR3. V is TRBV11-3 and J is TRBJ2-1; 12 bases map to TRBD2. The germline gives CDR1 SGHNT, CDR2 YENEEA. J gave up 4 bases and V 1 base, and 2 bases lay outside the gene matches. This CDR3 contains 16 residues. CDR3: CASSLGGLAGYNEQFF. Here the CDR3 DNA reads TGTGCCAGCAGCTTAGGGGGACTAGCGGGTTACAATGAGCAGTTCTTC.

This clone was observed once. The chain couples TRBV5-1 to TRBJ1-2; D is perhaps TRBD1 (5 bases). The CDR3 length is 13 residues. Germline V gives CDR1 SGHRS, CDR2 YFSETQ. V dropped 7 bases and J dropped 2 bases, with 12 bases sitting between them. The CDR3 sequence: CASRGTENYGYTF. As DNA, the CDR3 is TGCGCCAGCCGCGGGACGGAGAACTATGGCTACACCTTC.

The chain is built from TRBV9 and TRBJ1-1; no firm D call. Germline CDR1 SGDLS, CDR2 YYNGEE. The V and J ends lost 0 bases and 1 base respectively, with 10 bases between them. CDR3 length: 15 residues. CDR3 region: CASSVAGRANTEAFF. In DNA, the CDR3 is TGTGCCAGCAGCGTAGCTGGGCGGGCGAACACTGAAGCTTTCTTT.